The T cell receptor (beta chain) under discussion was sequenced for a study of beta chain features in type 1 diabetes. Study-level points and caveats: In every one of the four CD4+ subsets, TCRB CDR3s were moderately but significantly shorter in Type 1 diabetes patients.

Sequencing targeted expressed TCRB transcripts, as all isolated RNA had been reverse transcribed. There were about 3.6 million reads on average in the naive, central memory and regulatory T cell samples. Method: immunoSEQ multiplex PCR; TCRdb's copy keeps in-frame clones and lacks some. The sample records 600,000 to 700,000 clones, 13% being singletons. Regarding this clone: As yet, its antigen is unknown. Within the sample, other DNA sequences also encode this same CDR3.

In germline, CDR1 is MNHNS, CDR2 SASEGT. V was pared by 3 bases and J by 1 base, with 7 bases between. This CDR3 region has 13 residues. The rearrangement joins TRBV6-1 to TRBJ2-7, with D uncertain. Specimen: naive CD4+ T cells from blood. The receptor's source is a man aged 18 to 29 with type 1 diabetes. CDR3 loop: CASSEGPSYEQYF. The CDR3 nucleotides read TGTGCCAGCAGTGAGGGCCCTTCCTACGAGCAGTACTTC.